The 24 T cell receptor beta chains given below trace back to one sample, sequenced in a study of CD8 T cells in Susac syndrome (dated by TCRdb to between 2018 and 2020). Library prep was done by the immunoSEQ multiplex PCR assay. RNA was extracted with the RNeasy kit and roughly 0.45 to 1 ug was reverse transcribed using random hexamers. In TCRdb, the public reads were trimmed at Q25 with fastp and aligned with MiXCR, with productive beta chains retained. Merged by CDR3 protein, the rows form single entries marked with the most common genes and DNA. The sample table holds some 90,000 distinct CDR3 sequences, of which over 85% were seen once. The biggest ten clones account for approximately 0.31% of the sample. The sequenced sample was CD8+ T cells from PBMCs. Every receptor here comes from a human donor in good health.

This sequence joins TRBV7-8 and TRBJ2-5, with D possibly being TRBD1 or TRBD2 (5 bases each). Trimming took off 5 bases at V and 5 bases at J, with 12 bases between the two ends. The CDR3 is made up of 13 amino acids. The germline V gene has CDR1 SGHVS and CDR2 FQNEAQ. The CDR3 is CASSRLWGETQYF. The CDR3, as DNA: TGTGCCAGCAGCCGTCTTTGGGGGGAGACCCAGTACTTC.

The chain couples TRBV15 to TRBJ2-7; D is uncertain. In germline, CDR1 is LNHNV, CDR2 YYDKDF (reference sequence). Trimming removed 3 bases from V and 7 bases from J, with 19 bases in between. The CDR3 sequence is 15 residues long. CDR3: CATSSSVGTRWEQYF. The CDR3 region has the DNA TGTGCCACCAGCAGCTCAGTCGGAACCCGTTGGGAGCAGTACTTC.

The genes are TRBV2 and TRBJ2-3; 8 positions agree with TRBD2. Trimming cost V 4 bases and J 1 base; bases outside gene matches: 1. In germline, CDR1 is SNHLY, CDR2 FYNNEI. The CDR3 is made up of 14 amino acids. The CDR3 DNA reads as TGTGCCAGCAGTGGCGGGGGGCGCACAGATACGCAGTATTTT. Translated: CASSGGGRTDTQYF.

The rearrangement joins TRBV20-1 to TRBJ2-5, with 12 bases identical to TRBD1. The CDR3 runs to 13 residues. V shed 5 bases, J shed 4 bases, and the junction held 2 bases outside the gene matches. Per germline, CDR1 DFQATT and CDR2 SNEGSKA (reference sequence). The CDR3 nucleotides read TGCAGTGCTCGGGACAGGGGGCGAGAGACCCAGTACTTC. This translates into CSARDRGRETQYF.

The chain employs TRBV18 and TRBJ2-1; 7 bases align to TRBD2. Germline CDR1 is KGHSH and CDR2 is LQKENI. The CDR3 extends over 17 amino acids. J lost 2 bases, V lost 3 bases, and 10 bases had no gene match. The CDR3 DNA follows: TGTGCCAGCTCACCCCAGAGTGGGAGGGCCACCTACAATGAGCAGTTCTTC. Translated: CASSPQSGRATYNEQFF.

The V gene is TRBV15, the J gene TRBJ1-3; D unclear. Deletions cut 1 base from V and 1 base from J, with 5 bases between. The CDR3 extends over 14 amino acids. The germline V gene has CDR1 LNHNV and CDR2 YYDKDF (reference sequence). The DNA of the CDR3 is TGTGCCACCAGCAGAGTGGGATCTGGAAACACCATATATTTT. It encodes CATSRVGSGNTIYF.

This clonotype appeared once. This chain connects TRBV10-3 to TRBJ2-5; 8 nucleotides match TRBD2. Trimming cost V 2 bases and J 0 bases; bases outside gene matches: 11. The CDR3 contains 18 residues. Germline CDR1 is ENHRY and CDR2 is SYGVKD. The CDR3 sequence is CAISEPEGLAGYQETQYF. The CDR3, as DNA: TGTGCCATCAGTGAGCCCGAGGGGTTAGCGGGGTACCAAGAGACCCAGTACTTC.

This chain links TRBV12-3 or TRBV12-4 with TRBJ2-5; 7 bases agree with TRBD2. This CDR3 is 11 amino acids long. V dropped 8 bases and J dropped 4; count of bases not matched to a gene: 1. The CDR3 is CASRGGETQYF. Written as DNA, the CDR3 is TGTGCCAGCCGCGGGGGAGAGACCCAGTACTTC.

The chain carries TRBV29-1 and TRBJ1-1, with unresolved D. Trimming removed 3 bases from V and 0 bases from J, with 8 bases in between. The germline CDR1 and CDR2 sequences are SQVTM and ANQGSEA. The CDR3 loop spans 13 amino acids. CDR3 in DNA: TGCAGCGTTGAGTTAGCGCTGAACACTGAAGCTTTCTTT. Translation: CSVELALNTEAFF.

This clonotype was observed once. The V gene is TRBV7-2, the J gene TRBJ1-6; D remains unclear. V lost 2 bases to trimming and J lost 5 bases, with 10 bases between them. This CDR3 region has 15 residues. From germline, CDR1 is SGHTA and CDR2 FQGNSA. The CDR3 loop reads CASSLYPSDNSPLHF. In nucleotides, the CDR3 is TGTGCCAGCAGCTTATACCCCTCGGATAATTCACCCCTCCACTTT.

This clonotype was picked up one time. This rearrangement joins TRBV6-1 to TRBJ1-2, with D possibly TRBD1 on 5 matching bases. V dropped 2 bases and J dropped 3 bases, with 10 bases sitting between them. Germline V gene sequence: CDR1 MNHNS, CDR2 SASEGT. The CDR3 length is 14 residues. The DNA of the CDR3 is TGTGCCAGCAGTGAAAGTACAGGCTACTATGGCTACACCTTC. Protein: CASSESTGYYGYTF.

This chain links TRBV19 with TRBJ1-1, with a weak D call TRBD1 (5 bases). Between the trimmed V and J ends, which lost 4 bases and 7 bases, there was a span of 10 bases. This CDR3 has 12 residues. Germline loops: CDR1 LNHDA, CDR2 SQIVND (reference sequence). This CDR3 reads CASSTGLIEAFF. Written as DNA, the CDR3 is TGTGCCAGTAGTACAGGGCTAATTGAAGCTTTCTTT.

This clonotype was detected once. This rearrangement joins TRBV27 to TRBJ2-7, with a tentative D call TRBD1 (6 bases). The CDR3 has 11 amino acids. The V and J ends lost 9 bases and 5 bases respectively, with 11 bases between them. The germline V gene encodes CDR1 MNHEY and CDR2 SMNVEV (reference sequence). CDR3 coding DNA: TGTGCCAGTGGTGGGGGCCACGAGCAGTACTTC. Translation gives CASGGGHEQYF.

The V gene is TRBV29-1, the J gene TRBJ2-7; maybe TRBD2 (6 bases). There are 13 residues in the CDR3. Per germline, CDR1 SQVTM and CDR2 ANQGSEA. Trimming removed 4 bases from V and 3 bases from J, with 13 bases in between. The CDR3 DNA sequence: TGCAGCGTTGTGGGGCGGGGAAACTACGAGCAGTACTTC. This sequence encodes CSVVGRGNYEQYF.

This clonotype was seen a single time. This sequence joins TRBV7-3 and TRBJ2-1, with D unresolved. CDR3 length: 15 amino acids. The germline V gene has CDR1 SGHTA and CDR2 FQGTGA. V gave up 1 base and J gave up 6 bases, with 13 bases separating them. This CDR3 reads CASSLNPLTVNEQFF. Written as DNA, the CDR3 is TGTGCCAGCAGCTTAAACCCACTAACGGTCAATGAGCAGTTCTTC. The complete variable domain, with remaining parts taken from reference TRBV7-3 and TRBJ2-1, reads GAGVSQTPSNKVTEKGKYVELRCDPISGHTALYWYRQSLGQGPEFLIYFQGTGAADDSGLPNDRFFAVRPEGSVSTLKIQRTERGDSAVYLCASSLNPLTVNEQFFGPGTRLTVL.

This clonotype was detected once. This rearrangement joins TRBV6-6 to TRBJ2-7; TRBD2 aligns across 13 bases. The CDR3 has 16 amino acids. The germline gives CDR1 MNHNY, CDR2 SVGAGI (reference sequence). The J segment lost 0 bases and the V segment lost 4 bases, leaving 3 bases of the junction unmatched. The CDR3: CASSWTSGGPSYEQYF. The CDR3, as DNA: TGTGCCAGCAGTTGGACTAGCGGGGGCCCCTCCTACGAGCAGTACTTC.

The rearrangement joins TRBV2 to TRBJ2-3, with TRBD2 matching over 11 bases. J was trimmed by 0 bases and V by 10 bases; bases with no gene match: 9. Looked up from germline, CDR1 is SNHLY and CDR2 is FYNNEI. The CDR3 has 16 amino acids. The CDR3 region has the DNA TGTGCCACAGTGACTAGCGGGGACCAAAGCACAGATACGCAGTATTTT. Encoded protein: CATVTSGDQSTDTQYF.

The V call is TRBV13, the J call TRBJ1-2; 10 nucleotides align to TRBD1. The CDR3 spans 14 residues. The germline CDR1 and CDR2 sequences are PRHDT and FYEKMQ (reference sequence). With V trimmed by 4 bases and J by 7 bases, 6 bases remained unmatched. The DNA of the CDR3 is TGTGCCAGCAGCTCTCAGACAGGGGGCGGTGGCTACACCTTC. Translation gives CASSSQTGGGGYTF. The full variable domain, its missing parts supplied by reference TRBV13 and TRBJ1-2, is AAGVIQSPRHLIKEKRETATLKCYPIPRHDTVYWYQQGPGQDPQFLISFYEKMQSDKGSIPDRFSAQQFSDYHSELNMSSLELGDSALYFCASSSQTGGGGYTFGSGTRLTVV.

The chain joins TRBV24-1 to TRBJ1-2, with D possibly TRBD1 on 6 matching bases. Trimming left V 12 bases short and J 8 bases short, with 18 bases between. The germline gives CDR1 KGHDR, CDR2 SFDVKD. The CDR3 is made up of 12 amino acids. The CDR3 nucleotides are TGTGCCGCTCCAGGGGAAGAGTCAGGCTACACCTTC. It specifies CAAPGEESGYTF.

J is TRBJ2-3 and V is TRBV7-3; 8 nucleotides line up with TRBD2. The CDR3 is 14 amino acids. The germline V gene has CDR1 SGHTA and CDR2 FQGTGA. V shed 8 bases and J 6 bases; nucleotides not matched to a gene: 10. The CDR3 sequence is CASRDGGATDTQYF. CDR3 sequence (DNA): TGTGCCAGCCGGGACGGGGGGGCCACGGATACGCAGTATTTT.

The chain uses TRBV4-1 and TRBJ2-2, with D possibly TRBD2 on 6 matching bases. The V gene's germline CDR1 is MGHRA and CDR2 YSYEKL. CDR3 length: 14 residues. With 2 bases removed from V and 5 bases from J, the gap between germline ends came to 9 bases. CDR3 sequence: CASSQSGGTGELFF. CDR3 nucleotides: TGCGCCAGCAGCCAATCCGGAGGGACCGGGGAGCTGTTTTTT.

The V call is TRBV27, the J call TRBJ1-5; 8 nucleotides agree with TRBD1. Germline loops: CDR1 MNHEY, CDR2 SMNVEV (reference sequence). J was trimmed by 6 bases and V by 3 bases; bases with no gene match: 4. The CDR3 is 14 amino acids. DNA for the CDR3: TGTGCCAGCAGTTTCTCAGGGGGCTCTCAGCCCCAGCATTTT. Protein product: CASSFSGGSQPQHF.

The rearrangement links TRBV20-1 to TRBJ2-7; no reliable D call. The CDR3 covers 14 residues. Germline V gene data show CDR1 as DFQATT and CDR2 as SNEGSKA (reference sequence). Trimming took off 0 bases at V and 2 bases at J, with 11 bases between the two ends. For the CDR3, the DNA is TGCAGTGCTAGAGATATCAGGAGTACCTACGAGCAGTACTTC. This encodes CSARDIRSTYEQYF.

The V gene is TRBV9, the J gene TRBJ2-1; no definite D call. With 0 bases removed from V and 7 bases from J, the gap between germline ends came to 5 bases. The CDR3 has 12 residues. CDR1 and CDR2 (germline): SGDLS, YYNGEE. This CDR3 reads CASSVEKNEQFF. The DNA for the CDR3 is TGTGCCAGCAGCGTAGAGAAGAATGAGCAGTTCTTC.